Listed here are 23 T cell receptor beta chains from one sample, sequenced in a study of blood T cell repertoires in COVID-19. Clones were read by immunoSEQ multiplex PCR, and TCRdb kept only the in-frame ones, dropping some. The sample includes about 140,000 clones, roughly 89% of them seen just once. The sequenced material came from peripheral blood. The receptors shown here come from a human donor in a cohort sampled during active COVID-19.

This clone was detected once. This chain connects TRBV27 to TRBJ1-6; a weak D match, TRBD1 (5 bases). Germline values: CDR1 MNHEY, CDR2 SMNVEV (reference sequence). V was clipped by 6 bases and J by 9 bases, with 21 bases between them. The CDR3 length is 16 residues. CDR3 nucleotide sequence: TGTGCCAGCAGCTTAGGGGAGGGGATTGGGGTTTCACCCCTCCACTTT. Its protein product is CASSLGEGIGVSPLHF.

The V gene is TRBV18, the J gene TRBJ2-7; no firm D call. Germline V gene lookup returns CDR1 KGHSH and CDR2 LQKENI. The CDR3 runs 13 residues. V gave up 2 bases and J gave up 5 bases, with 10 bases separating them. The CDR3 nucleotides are TGTGCCAGCTCACCAAGGCAAAGCGACGAGCAGTACTTC. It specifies CASSPRQSDEQYF.

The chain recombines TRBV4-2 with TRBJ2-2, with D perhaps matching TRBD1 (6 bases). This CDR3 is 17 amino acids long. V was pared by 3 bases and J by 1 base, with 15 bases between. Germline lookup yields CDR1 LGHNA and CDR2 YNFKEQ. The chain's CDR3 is CASSHPTGIQNTGELFF. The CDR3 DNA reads TGTGCCAGCAGCCACCCCACAGGGATTCAGAACACCGGGGAGCTGTTTTTT.

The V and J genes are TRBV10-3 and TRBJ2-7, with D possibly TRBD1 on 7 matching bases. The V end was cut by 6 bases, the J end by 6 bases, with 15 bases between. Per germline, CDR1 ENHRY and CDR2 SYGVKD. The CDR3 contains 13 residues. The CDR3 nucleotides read TGTGCCATCAGGGAGGGACCAGGGGGCGAGCAGTACTTC. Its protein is CAIREGPGGEQYF.

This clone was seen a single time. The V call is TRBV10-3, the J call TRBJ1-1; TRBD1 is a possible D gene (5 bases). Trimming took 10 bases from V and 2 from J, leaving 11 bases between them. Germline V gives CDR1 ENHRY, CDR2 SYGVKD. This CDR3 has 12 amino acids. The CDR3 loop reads CATNDRNTEAFF. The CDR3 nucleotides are TGTGCCACCAACGACAGAAACACTGAAGCTTTCTTT.

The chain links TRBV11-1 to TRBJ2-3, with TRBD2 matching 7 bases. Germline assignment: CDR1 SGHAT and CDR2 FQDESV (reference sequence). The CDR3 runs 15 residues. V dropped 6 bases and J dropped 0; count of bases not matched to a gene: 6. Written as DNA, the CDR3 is TGTGCCAGCAGTCCTAGCGGCTCTAGCACAGATACGCAGTATTTT. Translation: CASSPSGSSTDTQYF.

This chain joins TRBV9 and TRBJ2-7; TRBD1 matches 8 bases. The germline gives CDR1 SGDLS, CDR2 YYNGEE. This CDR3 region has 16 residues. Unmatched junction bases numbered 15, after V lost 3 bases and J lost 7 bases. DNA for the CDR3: TGTGCCAGCAGCGCAACCCTCCGGACAGGGAATGGGGAGCAGTACTTC. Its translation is CASSATLRTGNGEQYF.

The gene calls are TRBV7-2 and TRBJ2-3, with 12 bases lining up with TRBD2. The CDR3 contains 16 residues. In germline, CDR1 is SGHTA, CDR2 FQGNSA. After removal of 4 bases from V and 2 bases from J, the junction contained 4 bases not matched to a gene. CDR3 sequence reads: CASSWSSGGDTDTQYF. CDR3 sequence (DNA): TGTGCCAGCAGCTGGTCTAGCGGGGGGGACACAGATACGCAGTATTTT. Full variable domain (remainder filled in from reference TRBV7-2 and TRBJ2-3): GAGVSQSPSNKVTEKGKDVELRCDPISGHTALYWYRQSLGQGLEFLIYFQGNSAPDKSGLPSDRFSAERTGGSVSTLTIQRTQQEDSAVYLCASSWSSGGDTDTQYFGPGTRLTVL.

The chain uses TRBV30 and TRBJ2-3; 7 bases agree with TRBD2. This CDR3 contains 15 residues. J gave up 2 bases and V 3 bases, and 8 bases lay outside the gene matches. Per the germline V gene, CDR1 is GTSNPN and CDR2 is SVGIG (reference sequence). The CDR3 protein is CAWRSGAPNTDTQYF. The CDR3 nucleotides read TGTGCCTGGAGGAGCGGGGCCCCCAACACAGATACGCAGTATTTT.

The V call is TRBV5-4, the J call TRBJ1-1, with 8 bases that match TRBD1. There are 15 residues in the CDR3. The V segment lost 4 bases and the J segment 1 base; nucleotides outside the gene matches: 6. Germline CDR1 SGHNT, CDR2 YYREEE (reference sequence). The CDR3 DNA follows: TGTGCCAGCAGCCTCCAGGGGGCCAGGAACACTGAAGCTTTCTTT. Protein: CASSLQGARNTEAFF.

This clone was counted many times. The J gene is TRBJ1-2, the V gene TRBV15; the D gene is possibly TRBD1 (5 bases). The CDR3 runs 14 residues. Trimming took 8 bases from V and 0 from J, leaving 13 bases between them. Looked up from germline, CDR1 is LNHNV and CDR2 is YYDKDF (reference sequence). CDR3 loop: CATAREGTNYGYTF. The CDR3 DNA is TGTGCCACCGCCAGGGAGGGGACTAACTATGGCTACACCTTC.

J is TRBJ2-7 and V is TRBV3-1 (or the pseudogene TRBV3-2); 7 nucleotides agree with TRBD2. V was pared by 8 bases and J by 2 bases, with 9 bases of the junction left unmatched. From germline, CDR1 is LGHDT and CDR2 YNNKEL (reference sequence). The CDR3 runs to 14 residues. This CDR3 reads CASDQGLEAYEQYF. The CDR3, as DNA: TGTGCCAGCGACCAAGGACTAGAGGCCTACGAGCAGTACTTC.

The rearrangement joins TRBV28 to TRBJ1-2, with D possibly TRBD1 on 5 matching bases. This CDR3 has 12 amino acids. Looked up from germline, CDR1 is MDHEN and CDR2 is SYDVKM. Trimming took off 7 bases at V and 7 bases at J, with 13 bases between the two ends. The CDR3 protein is CASTQNGAGYTF. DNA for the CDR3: TGTGCCAGCACTCAAAATGGGGCTGGCTACACCTTC.

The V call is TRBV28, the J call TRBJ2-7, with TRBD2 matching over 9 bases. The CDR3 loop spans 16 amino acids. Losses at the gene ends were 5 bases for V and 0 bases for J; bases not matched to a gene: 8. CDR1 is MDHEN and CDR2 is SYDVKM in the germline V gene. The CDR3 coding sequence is TGTGCCAGCAGTCACGCACTAGCGGGCCCCTCCTACGAGCAGTACTTC. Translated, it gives CASSHALAGPSYEQYF.

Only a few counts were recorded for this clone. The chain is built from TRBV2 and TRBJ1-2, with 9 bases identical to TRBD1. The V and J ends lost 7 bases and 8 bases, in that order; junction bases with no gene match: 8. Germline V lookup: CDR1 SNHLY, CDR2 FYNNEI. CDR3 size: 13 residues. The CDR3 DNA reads TGTGCCAGCAACCGGGACAGGGATAGCGGCTACACCTTC. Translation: CASNRDRDSGYTF.

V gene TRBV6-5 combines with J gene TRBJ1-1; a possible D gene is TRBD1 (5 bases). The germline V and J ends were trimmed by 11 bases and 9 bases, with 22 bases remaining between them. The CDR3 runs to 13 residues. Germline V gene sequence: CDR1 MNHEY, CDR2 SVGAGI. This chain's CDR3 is CADPTVSRLKAFF. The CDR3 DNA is TGTGCCGACCCGACAGTGAGTCGTCTGAAAGCTTTCTTT.

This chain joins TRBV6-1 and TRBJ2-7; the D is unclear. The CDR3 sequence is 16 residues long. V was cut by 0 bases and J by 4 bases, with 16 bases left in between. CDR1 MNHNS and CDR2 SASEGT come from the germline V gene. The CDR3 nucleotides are TGTGCCAGCAGTGAAGCAAGGCTAGTCTGGCAATACGAGCAGTACTTC. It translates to CASSEARLVWQYEQYF.

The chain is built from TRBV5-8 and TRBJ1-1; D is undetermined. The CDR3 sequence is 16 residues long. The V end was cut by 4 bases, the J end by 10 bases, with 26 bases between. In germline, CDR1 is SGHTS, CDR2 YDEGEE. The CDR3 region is CASSLRGGPHFSGAFF. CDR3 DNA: TGTGCCAGCAGCCTAAGAGGAGGGCCCCACTTTTCGGGAGCTTTCTTT.

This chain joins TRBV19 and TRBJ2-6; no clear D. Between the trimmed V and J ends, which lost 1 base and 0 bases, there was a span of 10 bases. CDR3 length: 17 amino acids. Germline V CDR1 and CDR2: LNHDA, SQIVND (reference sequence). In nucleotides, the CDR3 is TGTGCCAGTAGTATAGTTTCGGTGAGCTCTGGGGCCAACGTCCTGACTTTC. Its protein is CASSIVSVSSGANVLTF.

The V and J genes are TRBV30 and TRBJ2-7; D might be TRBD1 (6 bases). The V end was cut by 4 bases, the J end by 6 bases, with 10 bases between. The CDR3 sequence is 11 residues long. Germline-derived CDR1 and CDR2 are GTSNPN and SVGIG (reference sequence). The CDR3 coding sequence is TGTGCCTGGACAAGGGGGTCCGAGCAGTACTTC. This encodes CAWTRGSEQYF.

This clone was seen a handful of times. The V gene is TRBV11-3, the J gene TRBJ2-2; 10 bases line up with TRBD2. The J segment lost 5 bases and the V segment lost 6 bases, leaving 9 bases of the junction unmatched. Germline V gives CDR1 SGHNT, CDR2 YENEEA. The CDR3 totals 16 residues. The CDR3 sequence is CASRVGGLAVTGELFF. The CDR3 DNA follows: TGTGCCAGCAGAGTTGGAGGACTAGCGGTGACCGGGGAGCTGTTTTTT.

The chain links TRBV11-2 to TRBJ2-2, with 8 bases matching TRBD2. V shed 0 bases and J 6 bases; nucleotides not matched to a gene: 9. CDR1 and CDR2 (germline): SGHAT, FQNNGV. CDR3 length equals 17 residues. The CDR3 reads CASSLDRFSGVPGELFF. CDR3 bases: TGTGCCAGCAGCTTAGATCGTTTTAGCGGGGTACCCGGGGAGCTGTTTTTT.

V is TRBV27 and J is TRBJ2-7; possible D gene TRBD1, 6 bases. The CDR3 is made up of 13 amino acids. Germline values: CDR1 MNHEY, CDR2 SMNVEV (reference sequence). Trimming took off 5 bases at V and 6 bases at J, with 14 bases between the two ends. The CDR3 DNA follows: TGTGCCAGCAGTATCAACAGGGTAGGCGAGCAGTACTTC. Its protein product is CASSINRVGEQYF.